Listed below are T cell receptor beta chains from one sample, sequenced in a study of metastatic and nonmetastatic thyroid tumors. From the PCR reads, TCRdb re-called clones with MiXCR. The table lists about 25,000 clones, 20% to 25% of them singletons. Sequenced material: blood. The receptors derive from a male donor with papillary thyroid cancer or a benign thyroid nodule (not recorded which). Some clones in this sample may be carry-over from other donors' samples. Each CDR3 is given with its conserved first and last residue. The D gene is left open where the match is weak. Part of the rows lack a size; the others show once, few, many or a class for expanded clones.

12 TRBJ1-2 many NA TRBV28 TGTGCCAGCAGTGGGGGGAGGGGCGGCTACACCTTC CASSGGRGGYTF
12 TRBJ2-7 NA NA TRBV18 TGTGCCAGCGGGTGGGGGGCCTCCGAGCAGTACTTC CASGWGASEQYF
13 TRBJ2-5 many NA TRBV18 TGTGCCAGCTCACCAAACCTCCAAAAGACCCAGTACTTC CASSPNLQKTQYF
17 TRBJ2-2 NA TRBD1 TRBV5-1 TGCGCCAGCAGCCCCAGGGGACAGGGAGCGGCGACCGGCGAGCTGTTTTTT CASSPRGQGAATGELFF
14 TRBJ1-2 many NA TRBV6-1 TGTGCCAGCAGCCCGGACATATGGAACTATGGCTACACCTTC CASSPDIWNYGYTF
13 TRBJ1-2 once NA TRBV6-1 TGTGCCAGCAGTAAGGACGTTAACTATGGCTACCCCTTC CASSKDVNYGYPF
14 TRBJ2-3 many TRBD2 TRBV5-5 TGTGCCAGCCGCCGGGGGGGGCAAGGAGATACGCAGTATTTT CASRRGGQGDTQYF
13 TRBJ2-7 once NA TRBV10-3 TGTGCCACTATTCATGAGGTGGGCTACGCGCAGTACTTC CATIHEVGYAQYF
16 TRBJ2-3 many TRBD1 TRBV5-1 TGCGCCAGCAGCTTTTCGACAGGGTCGAACACAGATACGCAGTATTTT CASSFSTGSNTDTQYF
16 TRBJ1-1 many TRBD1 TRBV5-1 TGCGCCAGCAGCGGAGGGACAGGGAGGATGAACACTGAAGCTTTCTTT CASSGGTGRMNTEAFF
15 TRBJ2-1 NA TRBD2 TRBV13 TGTGCCAGCAGGCCCCGACTAGCGGGTGTGAATGAGAAGTTCTTC CASRPRLAGVNEKFF
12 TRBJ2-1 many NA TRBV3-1 TGTGCCAGCAGCCACCACACCAATGAGCAGTTCTTC CASSHHTNEQFF
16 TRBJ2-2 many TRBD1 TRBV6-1 TGTGCCAGCAGTTCCACCGGGACAGAGAACACCGGGGAGCTGTTTTTT CASSSTGTENTGELFF
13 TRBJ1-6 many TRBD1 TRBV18 TGTGCCAGCTCGCCCGGGACAGACACACCCCTCCACTTT CASSPGTDTPLHF
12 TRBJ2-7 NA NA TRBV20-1 TGCAGTGCTAAGCTTGGGGCCTACGAGCAGTACTTC CSAKLGAYEQYF
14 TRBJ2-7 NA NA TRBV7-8 TGTGCCAGCAGCTTAGATCTAGTGGACTACGAGCAGTACTTC CASSLDLVDYEQYF
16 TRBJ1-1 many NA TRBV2 TGTGCCAGCAGAGAAAGAACAGGGTTCGCTGACACTGAAGCTTTCTTT CASRERTGFADTEAFF
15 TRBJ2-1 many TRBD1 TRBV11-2 TGTGCCAGCAGCTTGCTCGGACAGGGTGAGGGTGAGCAGTTCTTC CASSLLGQGEGEQFF
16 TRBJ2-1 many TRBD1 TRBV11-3 TGTGCCAGCAGCTTAAGGGGTCAGGGGGTTAACAATGAGCAGTTCTTC CASSLRGQGVNNEQFF
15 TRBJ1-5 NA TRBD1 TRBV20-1 TGCAGTGCCGGGACGACAGGGGTCAGCAATCAGCCCCAGCATTTT CSAGTTGVSNQPQHF
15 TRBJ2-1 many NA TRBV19 TGTGCCAGTAGTGGACCCGGGAGATCCTACAATGAGCAGTTCTTC CASSGPGRSYNEQFF
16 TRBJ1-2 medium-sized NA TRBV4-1 TGCGCCAGCAGCCAAGGGGTTCCCGGACCGGTTTATGGCTACACCTTC CASSQGVPGPVYGYTF